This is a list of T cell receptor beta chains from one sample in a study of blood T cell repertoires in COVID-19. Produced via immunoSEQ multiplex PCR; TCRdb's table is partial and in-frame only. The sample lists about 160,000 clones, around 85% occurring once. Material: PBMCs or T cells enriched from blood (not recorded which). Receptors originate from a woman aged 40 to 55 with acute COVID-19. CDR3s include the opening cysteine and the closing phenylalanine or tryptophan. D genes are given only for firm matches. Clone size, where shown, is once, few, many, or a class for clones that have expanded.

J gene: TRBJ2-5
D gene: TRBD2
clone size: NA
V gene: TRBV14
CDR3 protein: CASSQALAGAETQYF
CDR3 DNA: TGTGCCAGCAGCCAAGCCCTAGCGGGAGCGGAGACCCAGTACTTC

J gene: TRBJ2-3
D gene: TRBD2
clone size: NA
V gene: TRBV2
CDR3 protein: CASSLAGGTDTQYF
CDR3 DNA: TGTGCCAGCAGTCTAGCGGGAGGGACAGATACGCAGTATTTT

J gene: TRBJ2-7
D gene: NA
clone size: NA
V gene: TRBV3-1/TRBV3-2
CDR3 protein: CASSTRHYSYEQYF
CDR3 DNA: TGTGCCAGCAGCACTCGACATTACTCCTACGAGCAGTACTTC

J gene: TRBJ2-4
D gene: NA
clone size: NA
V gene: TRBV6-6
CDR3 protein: CASSYSRQGAMVQYF
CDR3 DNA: TGTGCCAGCAGTTACTCCCGCCAGGGCGCAATGGTTCAGTACTTC

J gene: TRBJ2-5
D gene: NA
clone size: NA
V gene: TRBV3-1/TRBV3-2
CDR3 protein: CASSQAVGGAETQYF
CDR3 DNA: TGTGCCAGCAGCCAAGCGGTGGGAGGAGCAGAGACCCAGTACTTC

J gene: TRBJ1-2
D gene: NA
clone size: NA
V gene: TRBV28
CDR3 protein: CATSTPRGSVYGYTF
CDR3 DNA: TGTGCGACGTCGACCCCAAGGGGGAGTGTCTATGGCTACACCTTC

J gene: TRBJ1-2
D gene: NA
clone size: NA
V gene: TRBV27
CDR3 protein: CASSPSHRNYGYTF
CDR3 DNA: TGTGCCAGCAGCCCATCACACCGAAACTATGGCTACACCTTC

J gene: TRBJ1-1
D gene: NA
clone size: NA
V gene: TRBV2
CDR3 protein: CASSELGRGNTEAFF
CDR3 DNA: TGTGCCAGCAGTGAATTAGGGAGGGGGAACACTGAAGCTTTCTTT

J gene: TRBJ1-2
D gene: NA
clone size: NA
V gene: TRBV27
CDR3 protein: CASSRSAGVDYGYTF
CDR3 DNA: TGTGCCAGCAGTAGAAGCGCCGGGGTTGATTATGGCTACACCTTC

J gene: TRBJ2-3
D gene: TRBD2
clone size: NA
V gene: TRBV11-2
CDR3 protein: CASSQKGLAGATQYF
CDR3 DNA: TGTGCCAGCAGCCAGAAGGGACTAGCGGGAGCTACGCAGTATTTT

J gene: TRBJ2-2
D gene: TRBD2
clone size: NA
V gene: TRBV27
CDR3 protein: CASSLYVAGGAGELFF
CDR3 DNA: TGTGCCAGCAGTTTATACGTAGCGGGAGGTGCGGGGGAGCTGTTTTTT

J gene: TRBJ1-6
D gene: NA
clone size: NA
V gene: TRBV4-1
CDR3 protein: CASSQDRESSPLHF
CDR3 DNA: TGCGCCAGCAGCCAAGATAGGGAGAGTTCACCCCTCCACTTT

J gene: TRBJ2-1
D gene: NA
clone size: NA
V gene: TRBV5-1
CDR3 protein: CASSSQGFNEQFF
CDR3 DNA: TGCGCCAGCAGCTCGCAGGGATTCAATGAGCAGTTCTTC

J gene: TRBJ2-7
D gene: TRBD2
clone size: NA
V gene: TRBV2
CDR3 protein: CASSGPGLGSYEQYF
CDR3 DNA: TGTGCCAGCAGCGGACCGGGACTAGGTTCCTACGAGCAGTACTTC

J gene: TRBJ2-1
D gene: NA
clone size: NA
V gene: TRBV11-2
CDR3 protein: CASSLVVGVGNEQFF
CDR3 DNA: TGTGCCAGCAGCTTAGTAGTAGGGGTAGGCAATGAGCAGTTCTTC

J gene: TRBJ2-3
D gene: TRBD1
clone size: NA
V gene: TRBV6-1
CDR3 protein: CASSESPGQETQYF
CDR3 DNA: TGTGCCAGCAGTGAATCTCCTGGACAGGAGACGCAGTATTTT

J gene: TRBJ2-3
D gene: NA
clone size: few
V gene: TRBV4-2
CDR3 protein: CASSQKPDTDTQYF
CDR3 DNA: TGTGCCAGCAGCCAAAAGCCCGACACAGATACGCAGTATTTT

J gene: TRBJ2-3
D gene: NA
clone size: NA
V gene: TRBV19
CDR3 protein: CASTLGKRNTDTQYF
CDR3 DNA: TGTGCCAGTACCCTGGGGAAGCGGAACACAGATACGCAGTATTTT

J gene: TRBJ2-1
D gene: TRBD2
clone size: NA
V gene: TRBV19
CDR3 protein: CASSIYGPSGSSYNEQFF
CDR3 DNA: TGTGCCAGTAGTATATATGGTCCTAGCGGGAGCTCCTACAATGAGCAGTTCTTC

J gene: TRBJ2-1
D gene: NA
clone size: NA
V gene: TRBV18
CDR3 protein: CASSPLSRADEQFF
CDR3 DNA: TGTGCCAGCTCACCACTTTCCAGGGCGGATGAGCAGTTCTTC

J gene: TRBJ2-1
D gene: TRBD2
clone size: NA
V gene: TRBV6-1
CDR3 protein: CASSAKRLAGVPLEQFF
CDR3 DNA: TGTGCCAGCAGTGCTAAACGACTAGCGGGAGTTCCCCTTGAGCAGTTCTTC

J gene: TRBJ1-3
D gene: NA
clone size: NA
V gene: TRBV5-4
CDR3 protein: CASSRGPQDSGNTIYF
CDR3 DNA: TGTGCCAGCAGCAGGGGTCCGCAAGACTCTGGAAACACCATATATTTT

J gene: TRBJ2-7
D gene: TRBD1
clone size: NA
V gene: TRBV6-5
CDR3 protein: CASILPGQGRYEQYF
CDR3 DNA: TGTGCCAGCATCCTACCGGGACAGGGTCGGTACGAGCAGTACTTC

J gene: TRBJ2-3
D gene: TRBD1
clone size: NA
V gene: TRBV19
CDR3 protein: CAAGGRGSTQYF
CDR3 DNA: TGTGCCGCAGGCGGCAGGGGGAGTACGCAGTATTTT

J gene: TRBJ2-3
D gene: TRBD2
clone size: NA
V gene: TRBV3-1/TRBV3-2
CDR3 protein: CASSQEGGPSGVSTDTQYF
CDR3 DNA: TGTGCCAGCAGCCAAGAAGGGGGGCCTAGCGGGGTTAGCACAGATACGCAGTATTTT